Below, one T cell receptor beta chain is given with its context. The germline V gene has CDR1 LNHNV and CDR2 YYDKDF (reference sequence). This CDR3 has 18 amino acids. A multiplex PCR was run with 60 Vbeta primers and 13 Jbeta primers. Assay: immunoSEQ multiplex PCR; the TCRdb copy retains only in-frame clones and omits some. Here the sample table reports 130,000 or so clones. The sample originates from a study of cytomegalovirus exposure and HLA in healthy donors. Sequenced sample: PBMCs. The chain combines TRBV15 with TRBJ2-5, with 10 bases identical to TRBD1. The end of the DNA aligns better with TRBJ2-7, so the J call may be wrong. The sequence was obtained from a woman aged 40 to 50 in good health and CMV-seropositive. CDR3 region: CATSRNRPGTGVPYEQYF. In nucleotides, the CDR3 is TGTGCCACCAGCAGAAACCGTCCCGGGACAGGGGTACCCTACGAGCAGTACTTC.